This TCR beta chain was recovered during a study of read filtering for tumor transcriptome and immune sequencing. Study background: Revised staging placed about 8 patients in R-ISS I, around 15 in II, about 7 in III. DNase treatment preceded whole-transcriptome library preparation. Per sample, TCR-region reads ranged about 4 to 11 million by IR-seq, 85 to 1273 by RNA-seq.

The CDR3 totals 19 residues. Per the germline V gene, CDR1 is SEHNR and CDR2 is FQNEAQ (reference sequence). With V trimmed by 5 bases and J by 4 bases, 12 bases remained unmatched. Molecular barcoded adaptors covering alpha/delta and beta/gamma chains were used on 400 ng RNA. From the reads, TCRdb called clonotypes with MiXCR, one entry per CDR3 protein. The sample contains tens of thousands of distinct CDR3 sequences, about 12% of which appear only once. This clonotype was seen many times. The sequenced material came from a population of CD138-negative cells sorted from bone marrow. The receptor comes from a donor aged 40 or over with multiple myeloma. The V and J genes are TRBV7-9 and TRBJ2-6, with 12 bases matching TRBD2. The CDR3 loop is CASSHGLAGIVGGANVLTF. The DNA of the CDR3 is TGTGCCAGCAGCCATGGACTAGCGGGAATAGTCGGGGGGGCCAACGTCCTGACTTTC.